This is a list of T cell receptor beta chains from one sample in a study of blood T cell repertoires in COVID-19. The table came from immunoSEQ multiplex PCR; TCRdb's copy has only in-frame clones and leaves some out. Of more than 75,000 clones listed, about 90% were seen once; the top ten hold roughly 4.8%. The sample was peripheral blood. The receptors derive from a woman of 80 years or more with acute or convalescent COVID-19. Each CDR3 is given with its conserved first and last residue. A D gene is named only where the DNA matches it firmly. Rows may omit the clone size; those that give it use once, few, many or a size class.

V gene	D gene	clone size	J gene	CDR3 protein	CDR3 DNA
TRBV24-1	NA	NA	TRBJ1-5	CATSDRTDSNQPQHF	TGTGCCACCAGTGACCGGACAGATAGCAATCAGCCCCAGCATTTT
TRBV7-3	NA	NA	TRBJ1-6	CASSSGPGTPLHF	TGTGCCAGCAGCTCAGGACCCGGGACACCCCTCCACTTT
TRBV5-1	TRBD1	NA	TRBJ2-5	CASSLGGTGLQETQYF	TGCGCCAGCAGCCTCGGCGGGACAGGGCTTCAAGAGACCCAGTACTTC
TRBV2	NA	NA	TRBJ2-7	CASSVSTYEQYF	TGTGCCAGCAGTGTCAGTACCTACGAGCAGTACTTC
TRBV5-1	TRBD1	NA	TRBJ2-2	CASSPGTGRNTGELFF	TGCGCCAGCAGCCCTGGGACAGGGAGGAACACCGGGGAGCTGTTTTTT
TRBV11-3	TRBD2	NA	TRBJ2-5	CASSLEGSPSGGRGTQYF	TGTGCCAGCAGCTTAGAAGGGAGTCCTAGCGGGGGACGGGGGACCCAGTACTTC
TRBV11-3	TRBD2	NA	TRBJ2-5	CASSMRVAGGGETQYF	TGTGCCAGCAGCATGCGGGTAGCGGGGGGAGGGGAGACCCAGTACTTC
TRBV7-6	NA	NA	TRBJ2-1	CASSQGSSGLGNEQFF	TGTGCCAGCAGCCAAGGGAGCAGCGGGCTGGGCAATGAGCAGTTCTTC
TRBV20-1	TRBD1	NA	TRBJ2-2	CSASVRTGLAGELFF	TGCAGTGCTAGTGTCCGGACAGGGTTGGCCGGGGAGCTGTTTTTT
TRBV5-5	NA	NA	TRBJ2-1	CASIQGRGTYNEQFF	TGTGCCAGCATTCAAGGACGCGGGACGTACAATGAGCAGTTCTTC
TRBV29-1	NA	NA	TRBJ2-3	CSVERDHRQYF	TGCAGCGTTGAACGGGATCACCGGCAGTATTTT
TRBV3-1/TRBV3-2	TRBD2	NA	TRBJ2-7	CASSAEQRGSYEQYF	TGTGCCAGCAGCGCCGAGCAGCGGGGGTCCTACGAGCAGTACTTC
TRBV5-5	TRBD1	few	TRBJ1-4	CASSYGTAEKLFF	TGTGCCAGCAGCTATGGGACAGCAGAAAAACTGTTTTTT
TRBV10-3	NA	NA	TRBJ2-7	CAIGTDLYEQYF	TGTGCCATCGGGACTGACCTCTACGAGCAGTACTTC
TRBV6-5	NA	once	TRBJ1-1	CASSYAAGITEAFF	TGTGCCAGCAGTTACGCGGCAGGGATAACTGAAGCTTTCTTT
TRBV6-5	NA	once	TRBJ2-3	CASSTGSDTQYF	TGTGCCAGCAGTACAGGGTCAGATACGCAGTATTTT
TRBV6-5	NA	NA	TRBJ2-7	CASSPLLQASYEQYF	TGTGCCAGCAGTCCGCTCCTACAGGCATCCTACGAGCAGTACTTC
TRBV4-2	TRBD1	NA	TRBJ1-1	CASSQAGQGMNTEAFF	TGTGCCAGCAGCCAAGCGGGACAGGGAATGAACACTGAAGCTTTCTTT
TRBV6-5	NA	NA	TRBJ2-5	CASSLDTQETQYF	TGTGCCAGCAGTTTGGACACCCAAGAGACCCAGTACTTC
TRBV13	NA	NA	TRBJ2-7	CASSARGSSYEQYF	TGTGCCAGCAGCGCCCGGGGAAGCTCCTACGAGCAGTACTTC
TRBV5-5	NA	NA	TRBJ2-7	CASSLQYEQYF	TGTGCCAGCAGCTTGCAATACGAGCAGTACTTC
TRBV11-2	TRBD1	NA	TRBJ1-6	CASSTSGTGNSPLHF	TGTGCCAGCAGCACCTCCGGGACAGGGAATTCACCCCTCCACTTT
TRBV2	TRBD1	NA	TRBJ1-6	CASSENPFGTGSSPLHF	TGTGCCAGCAGTGAAAATCCGTTCGGGACAGGGAGTTCACCCCTCCACTTT
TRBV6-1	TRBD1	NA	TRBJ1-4	CASSEEPGQGHKLFF	TGTGCCAGCAGTGAGGAGCCGGGACAGGGTCACAAACTGTTTTTT
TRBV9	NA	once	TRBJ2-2	CASSVVPEGTGELFF	TGTGCCAGCAGCGTAGTGCCAGAGGGCACCGGGGAGCTGTTTTTT
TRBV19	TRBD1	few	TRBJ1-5	CASSKDRDQPQHF	TGTGCCAGTAGCAAGGACAGGGATCAGCCCCAGCATTTT
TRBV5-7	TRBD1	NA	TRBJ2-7	CASSLQDRGPYEQYF	TGTGCCAGCAGCTTACAGGACAGGGGGCCCTACGAGCAGTACTTC
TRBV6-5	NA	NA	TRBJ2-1	CASRRSGDEQFF	TGTGCCAGCAGGCGGAGCGGAGATGAGCAGTTCTTC